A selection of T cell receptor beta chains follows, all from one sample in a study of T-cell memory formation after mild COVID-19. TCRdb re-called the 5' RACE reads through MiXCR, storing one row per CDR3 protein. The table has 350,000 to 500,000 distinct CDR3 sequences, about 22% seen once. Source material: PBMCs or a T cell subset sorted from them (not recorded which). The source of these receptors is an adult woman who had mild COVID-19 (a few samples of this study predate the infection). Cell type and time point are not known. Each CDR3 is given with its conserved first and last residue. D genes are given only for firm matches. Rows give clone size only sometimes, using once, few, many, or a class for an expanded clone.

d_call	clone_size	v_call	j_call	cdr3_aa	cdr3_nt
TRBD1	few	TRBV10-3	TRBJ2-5	CAISARDRGARETQYF	TGTGCCATCAGTGCCCGGGACAGGGGTGCTCGAGAGACCCAGTACTTC
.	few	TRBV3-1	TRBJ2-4	CASSRGGSDIQYF	TGTGCCAGCAGCCGTGGAGGGTCGGACATTCAGTACTTC
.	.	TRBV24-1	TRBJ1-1	CATYYSREAFF	TGTGCCACCTACTATAGTCGTGAAGCTTTCTTT
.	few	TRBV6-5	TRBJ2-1	CASSYGGSAYNEQFF	TGTGCCAGCAGTTACGGAGGTTCAGCCTACAATGAGCAGTTCTTC
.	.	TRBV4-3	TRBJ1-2	CASSQDAGPYGYTF	TGCGCCAGCAGCCAAGACGCAGGACCCTATGGCTACACCTTC
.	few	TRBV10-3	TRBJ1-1	CATRGGAQGGNTEAFF	TGTGCCACCCGAGGGGGGGCTCAAGGGGGTAACACTGAAGCTTTCTTT
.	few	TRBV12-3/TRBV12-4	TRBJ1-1	CASRSDSEAFF	TGTGCCAGCAGATCCGACAGTGAAGCTTTCTTT
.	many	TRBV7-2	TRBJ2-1	CASSFRGPEQFF	TGTGCCAGCAGCTTCCGGGGTCCGGAGCAGTTCTTC
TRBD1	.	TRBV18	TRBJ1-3	CASSGQGPGNTIYF	TGTGCCAGCTCGGGACAGGGGCCTGGAAACACCATATATTTT
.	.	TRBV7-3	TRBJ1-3	CASSQTGNSGNTIYF	TGTGCCAGCAGCCAAACGGGGAACTCTGGAAACACCATATATTTT
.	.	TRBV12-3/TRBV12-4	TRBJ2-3	CASRSDSTDTQYF	TGTGCCAGCAGGTCGGACAGTACAGATACGCAGTATTTT
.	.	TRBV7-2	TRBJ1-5	CASSLVGESNQPQHF	TGTGCCAGCAGCTTAGTCGGTGAGAGCAATCAGCCCCAGCATTTT
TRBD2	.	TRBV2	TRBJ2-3	CASRGTSGIPSGDTQYF	TGTGCCAGCAGAGGGACTAGCGGGATACCTAGTGGAGATACGCAGTATTTT
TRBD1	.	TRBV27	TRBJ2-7	CASSSPWTGGEYEQYF	TGTGCCAGCAGTAGCCCTTGGACAGGGGGGGAGTACGAGCAGTACTTC
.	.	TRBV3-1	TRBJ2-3	CASIGGPSTDTQYF	TGTGCCAGCATCGGGGGGCCTAGCACAGATACGCAGTATTTT
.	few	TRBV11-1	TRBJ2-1	CASSPITGVYNEQFF	TGTGCCAGCAGCCCAATTACGGGGGTATACAATGAGCAGTTCTTC
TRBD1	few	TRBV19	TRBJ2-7	CASSISGTGVYEQYF	TGTGCCAGTAGTATTTCTGGGACAGGGGTCTACGAGCAGTACTTC
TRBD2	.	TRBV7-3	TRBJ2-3	CASSLGLAAGTDTQYF	TGTGCCAGCAGCTTAGGTCTAGCGGCGGGCACAGATACGCAGTATTTT
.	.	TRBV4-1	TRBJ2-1	CASSSPGRRSYNEQFF	TGCGCCAGCAGTTCTCCGGGGCGCCGCTCCTACAATGAGCAGTTCTTC
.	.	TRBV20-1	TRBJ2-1	CSATIQTSGEQFF	TGCAGTGCTACGATCCAGACTAGTGGGGAGCAGTTCTTC
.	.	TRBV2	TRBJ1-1	CASRAGTTNTEAFF	TGTGCCAGCAGGGCCGGGACAACGAACACTGAAGCTTTCTTT
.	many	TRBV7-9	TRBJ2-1	CASSSRDGSSYNEQFF	TGTGCCAGCAGCTCTCGGGACGGGAGCTCCTACAATGAGCAGTTCTTC
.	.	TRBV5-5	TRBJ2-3	CASSSDWNTQYF	TGTGCCAGCAGCTCGGACTGGAATACGCAGTATTTT
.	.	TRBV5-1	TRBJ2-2	CASSLQTRAGELFF	TGCGCCAGCAGCTTGCAGACTAGGGCCGGGGAGCTGTTTTTT
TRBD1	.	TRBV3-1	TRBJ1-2	CASSNGGQANYGYTF	TGTGCCAGCAGCAATGGGGGACAGGCGAACTATGGCTACACCTTC
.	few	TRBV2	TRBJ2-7	CASSGDRLSSYEQYF	TGTGCCAGCAGTGGAGACAGGCTGAGCTCCTACGAGCAGTACTTC